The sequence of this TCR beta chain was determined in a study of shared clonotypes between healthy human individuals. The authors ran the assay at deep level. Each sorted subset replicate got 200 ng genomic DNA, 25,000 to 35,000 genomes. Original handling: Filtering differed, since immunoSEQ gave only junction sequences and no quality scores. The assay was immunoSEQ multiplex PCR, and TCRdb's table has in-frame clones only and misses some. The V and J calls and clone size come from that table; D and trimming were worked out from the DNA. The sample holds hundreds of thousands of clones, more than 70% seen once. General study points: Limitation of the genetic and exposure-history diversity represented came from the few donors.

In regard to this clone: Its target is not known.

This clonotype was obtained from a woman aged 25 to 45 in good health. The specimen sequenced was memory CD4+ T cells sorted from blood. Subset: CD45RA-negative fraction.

CDR3 region: CASKDGAWEKLFF. The CDR3 DNA reads as TGTGCCAGCAAGGATGGGGCTTGGGAAAAACTGTTTTTT. The chain recombines TRBV6-6 with TRBJ1-4; D possibly corresponds to TRBD1 (5 bases). Trimming pared 7 bases from V and 8 bases from J, leaving 14 bases between. The CDR3 is 13 amino acids. CDR1 is MNHNY, CDR2 SVGAGI, per germline (reference sequence).